One sample yielded the 29 T cell receptor beta chains listed below, sequenced in a study of blood T cell repertoires in COVID-19. Sequencing was performed with immunoSEQ multiplex PCR; in TCRdb, only in-frame clones are kept and a portion is missing. The data show roughly 100,000 clones, about 82% seen once. Material: peripheral blood. The source is a man at least 80 years old with COVID-19, enrolled during active disease.

This chain uses TRBV5-1 with TRBJ2-2; 7 nucleotides align to TRBD2. This CDR3 has 18 residues. Germline CDR1 reads SGHRS; CDR2 reads YFSETQ. V dropped 4 bases and J dropped 3; count of bases not matched to a gene: 15. CDR3 sequence reads: CASSRGDLIGGDTGELFF. Here the CDR3 DNA reads TGCGCCAGCAGCCGAGGGGACCTCATTGGGGGGGACACCGGGGAGCTGTTTTTT. The full variable domain, with the rest looked up from reference TRBV5-1 and TRBJ2-2, is KAGVTQTPRYLIKTRGQQVTLSCSPISGHRSVSWYQQTPGQGLQFLFEYFSETQRNKGNFPGRFSGRQFSNSRSEMNVSTLELGDSALYLCASSRGDLIGGDTGELFFGEGSRLTVL.

The chain has TRBV6-2 or TRBV6-3 and TRBJ1-1, with 7 bases aligning to TRBD1. Per the germline V gene, CDR1 is MNHEY and CDR2 is SVGEGT. Unmatched junction bases numbered 13, after V lost 2 bases and J lost 7 bases. The CDR3 runs 16 residues. The DNA of the CDR3 is TGTGCCAGCAGTTACACCCTGACAGGGCGCTCCTATGAAGCTTTCTTT. This codes for CASSYTLTGRSYEAFF.

This rearrangement joins TRBV6-5 to TRBJ1-6; D is undetermined. The CDR3 sequence is 12 residues long. CDR1 MNHEY and CDR2 SVGAGI come from the germline V gene. Trimming cost V 5 bases and J 7 bases, with 6 bases left between them. This CDR3 reads CASSNRNSPLHF. CDR3 nucleotide sequence: TGTGCCAGCAGTAACAGAAATTCACCCCTCCACTTT.

J is TRBJ1-1 and V is TRBV18; TRBD1 aligns across 8 bases. V trimming: 3 bases; J trimming: 1 base; junction bases outside the gene matches: 13. The CDR3 runs to 18 residues. Germline V gene data show CDR1 as KGHSH and CDR2 as LQKENI. The chain's CDR3 is CASSPTPGTGSGNTEAFF. The CDR3 nucleotides read TGTGCCAGCTCACCGACCCCCGGGACAGGTTCAGGGAACACTGAAGCTTTCTTT.

This chain links TRBV2 with TRBJ1-1, with no clear D. Germline V gene data show CDR1 as SNHLY and CDR2 as FYNNEI. V was shortened by 0 bases and J by 3 bases, with 5 bases between the two germline ends. The CDR3 is 13 amino acids. CDR3 nucleotide sequence: TGTGCCAGCAGTGAAGCGTACTACACTGAAGCTTTCTTT. Translating it yields CASSEAYYTEAFF.

The chain couples TRBV5-1 to TRBJ1-5, with a weak D call TRBD1 (5 bases). Germline V gene data show CDR1 as SGHRS and CDR2 as YFSETQ. Deletions cut 4 bases from V and 0 bases from J, with 23 bases between. This CDR3 has 19 amino acids. The CDR3 loop reads CASSPGTGLQSYSNQPQHF. The CDR3 nucleotides read TGCGCCAGCAGCCCGGGTACGGGACTTCAAAGCTATAGCAATCAGCCCCAGCATTTT. Filled out from reference TRBV5-1 and TRBJ1-5, the complete variable domain reads KAGVTQTPRYLIKTRGQQVTLSCSPISGHRSVSWYQQTPGQGLQFLFEYFSETQRNKGNFPGRFSGRQFSNSRSEMNVSTLELGDSALYLCASSPGTGLQSYSNQPQHFGDGTRLSIL.

The V and J genes are TRBV19 and TRBJ1-5; 7 bases align to TRBD1. CDR1 LNHDA and CDR2 SQIVND come from the germline V gene (reference sequence). There are 13 residues in the CDR3. The V and J ends lost 8 bases and 6 bases, in that order; junction bases with no gene match: 7. CDR3 sequence: CASGTGDGQPQHF. The CDR3 DNA is TGTGCCAGTGGCACAGGGGACGGTCAGCCCCAGCATTTT.

V gene TRBV10-1 combines with J gene TRBJ2-1; a possible D gene is TRBD2 (6 bases). In germline, CDR1 is WNHNN, CDR2 SYGVQD (reference sequence). V lost 0 bases and J lost 8, with 17 bases in between. The CDR3 sequence is 16 residues long. The CDR3 region is CASSESIGGAGHEQFF. In DNA, the CDR3 is TGCGCCAGCAGTGAGTCGATAGGCGGGGCGGGCCATGAGCAGTTCTTC.

This CDR3 reads CASRLQGNHNSPLHF. The CDR3 DNA follows: TGCGCCAGCAGACTTCAGGGGAATCATAATTCACCCCTCCACTTT. V gene TRBV5-1 combines with J gene TRBJ1-6; D perhaps matches TRBD1 (6 bases). V shed 5 bases and J shed 5 bases, with 14 bases lying between them. CDR1 and CDR2 from the germline V gene are SGHRS and YFSETQ. The CDR3 covers 15 residues.

CDR3 nucleotides: TGTGCCAGCAGTCCACCAAGAACCCGGGCTAGCGGGAGAGAGACCCAGTACTTC. Its translation is CASSPPRTRASGRETQYF. The chain joins TRBV6-6 to TRBJ2-5, with TRBD2 matching 10 bases. J lost 4 bases, V lost 5 bases, and 16 bases had no gene match. This CDR3 is built from 18 residues. The germline CDR1 and CDR2 sequences are MNHNY and SVGAGI (reference sequence).

V gene TRBV6-6 combines with J gene TRBJ2-1; 8 nucleotides align to TRBD2. Germline-derived CDR1 and CDR2 are MNHNY and SVGAGI (reference sequence). V was pared by 6 bases and J by 6 bases, with 4 bases of the junction left unmatched. The CDR3 sequence is 13 residues long. The CDR3 sequence: CASRFGTSNEQFF. CDR3 DNA: TGTGCCAGCAGATTTGGGACTAGCAATGAGCAGTTCTTC.

The chain couples TRBV6-6 to TRBJ2-1; the match to TRBD2 covers 7 bases. The CDR3 is made up of 12 amino acids. V lost 6 bases to trimming and J lost 13 bases; unmatched junction nucleotides: 9. The V gene's germline CDR1 is MNHNY and CDR2 SVGAGI (reference sequence). The CDR3 bases are TGTGCCAGCAGCAGACTAGCAATGGAACAGTTCTTC. Encoded protein: CASSRLAMEQFF.

This clone was found a few times. The chain is built from TRBV5-1 and TRBJ1-2; 9 bases line up with TRBD1. CDR1 SGHRS and CDR2 YFSETQ come from the germline V gene. V lost 2 bases, J lost 2 bases, and 1 base stayed unmatched. The CDR3 is 14 amino acids. In nucleotides, the CDR3 is TGCGCCAGCAGCTTCGACAGGGGGAACTATGGCTACACCTTC. It translates to CASSFDRGNYGYTF.

CDR3 sequence: CASSLVPGYEQYF. The CDR3 DNA reads TGTGCCAGCAGCTTAGTTCCCGGCTACGAGCAGTACTTC. The chain recombines TRBV11-1 with TRBJ2-7; the D is unclear. Germline lookup yields CDR1 SGHAT and CDR2 FQDESV (reference sequence). V dropped 1 base and J dropped 3 bases, with 7 bases sitting between them. The CDR3 has 13 residues.

This sequence joins TRBV28 and TRBJ1-1; 8 nucleotides align to TRBD1. V gave up 6 bases and J gave up 0 bases; unmatched junction bases: 12. The CDR3 loop spans 17 amino acids. Germline-derived CDR1 and CDR2 are MDHEN and SYDVKM. As DNA, the CDR3 is TGTGCCAGCAGCCCCTGGACAGGGACTCGCCTGAACACTGAAGCTTTCTTT. As protein: CASSPWTGTRLNTEAFF.

The chain is built from TRBV7-6 and TRBJ2-7; 12 nucleotides line up with TRBD2. J was trimmed by 7 bases and V by 6 bases; bases with no gene match: 13. The CDR3 loop spans 16 amino acids. Germline-derived CDR1 and CDR2 are SGHVS and FNYEAQ. The CDR3 here is CASRRKLLAGGEEQYF. The CDR3 nucleotides read TGTGCCAGCAGAAGAAAACTACTAGCGGGAGGTGAGGAGCAGTACTTC.

The chain is built from TRBV6-5 and TRBJ1-5, with D possibly matching TRBD1 (6 bases). The CDR3 consists of 14 residues. V lost 3 bases and J 6 bases, leaving 12 bases between the germline ends. Germline CDR1 and CDR2: MNHEY and SVGAGI. CDR3 in amino acids: CASSYTGKSQPQHF. The CDR3 DNA reads TGTGCCAGCAGTTATACAGGGAAAAGTCAGCCCCAGCATTTT.

J is TRBJ1-2 and V is TRBV7-9; the D is unclear. The CDR3 contains 15 residues. The germline V and J ends were trimmed by 4 bases and 0 bases, with 12 bases remaining between them. Germline CDR1 reads SEHNR; CDR2 reads FQNEAQ (reference sequence). CDR3 in DNA: TGTGCCAGCAGCTCCACCCGGCTAGCTAACTATGGCTACACCTTC. This translates into CASSSTRLANYGYTF.

CDR3 in amino acids: CASSQDARDPPRYEQYF. For the CDR3, the DNA is TGTGCCAGCAGCCAAGATGCGCGGGACCCGCCCCGCTACGAGCAGTACTTC. The chain is built from TRBV3-1 (or the pseudogene TRBV3-2) and TRBJ2-7; the D gene is possibly TRBD2 (6 bases). This CDR3 has 17 residues. In germline, CDR1 is LGHDT, CDR2 YNNKEL (reference sequence). Deletions cut 0 bases from V and 3 bases from J, with 18 bases between.

This clone was seen only a few times. This rearrangement joins TRBV6-2 or TRBV6-3 to TRBJ2-5, with 7 bases that match TRBD2. V dropped 2 bases and J dropped 5; count of bases not matched to a gene: 8. This CDR3 is built from 15 residues. CDR1 and CDR2 from the germline V gene are MNHEY and SVGEGT. CDR3: CASSYGRRTRETQYF. The DNA for the CDR3 is TGTGCCAGCAGTTACGGGAGAAGGACTAGGGAGACCCAGTACTTC.

The V call is TRBV15, the J call TRBJ2-3; 7 nucleotides match TRBD2. Per the germline V gene, CDR1 is LNHNV and CDR2 is YYDKDF (reference sequence). This CDR3 region has 15 residues. Trimming at V came to 2 bases and at J to 3 bases, leaving 5 bases not matched to a gene. The CDR3 DNA follows: TGTGCCACCAGCAGAAGACTAGCCCCAACAGATACGCAGTATTTT. The encoded protein is CATSRRLAPTDTQYF.

The chain recombines TRBV27 with TRBJ1-2, with a possible D match to TRBD1 (5 bases). Per germline, CDR1 MNHEY and CDR2 SMNVEV (reference sequence). CDR3 length: 12 residues. With 6 bases removed from V and 7 bases from J, the gap between germline ends came to 12 bases. The CDR3 here is CASRYGAGGYTF. DNA of the CDR3: TGTGCCAGCAGATATGGGGCCGGTGGCTACACCTTC.

The V call is TRBV6-1, the J call TRBJ1-4; D may be TRBD1 (5 bases). This CDR3 region has 19 residues. CDR1 and CDR2 (germline): MNHNS, SASEGT. V dropped 2 bases and J dropped 0 bases, with 19 bases sitting between them. The chain's CDR3 is CASSEPKGWDWATNEKLFF. The DNA for the CDR3 is TGTGCCAGCAGTGAACCAAAAGGGTGGGACTGGGCAACTAATGAAAAACTGTTTTTT.

This clone was recorded only once. V is TRBV19 and J is TRBJ2-3; tentatively, D is TRBD1 (5 bases). V was clipped by 0 bases and J by 0 bases, with 13 bases between them. The CDR3 is 17 residues long. Germline V gene data show CDR1 as LNHDA and CDR2 as SQIVND (reference sequence). The CDR3 reads CASSIDYGGHSTDTQYF. In DNA, the CDR3 is TGTGCCAGTAGTATAGATTATGGCGGACATAGCACAGATACGCAGTATTTT. The complete variable domain, with remaining parts taken from reference TRBV19 and TRBJ2-3, reads DGGITQSPKYLFRKEGQNVTLSCEQNLNHDAMYWYRQDPGQGLRLIYYSQIVNDFQKGDIAEGYSVSREKKESFPLTVTSAQKNPTAFYLCASSIDYGGHSTDTQYFGPGTRLTVL.

The chain has TRBV23-1 and TRBJ2-7, with 10 positions matching TRBD1. TRBV23-1 is an ORF; its function is uncertain. After removal of 2 bases from V and 0 bases from J, the junction contained 4 bases not matched to a gene. The CDR3 length is 16 residues. CDR3 in amino acids: CASSQGTGVTSYEQYF. The CDR3 DNA follows: TGCGCCAGCAGTCAAGGGACAGGGGTAACCTCCTACGAGCAGTACTTC.

This clone was counted only a few times. The V and J genes are TRBV2 and TRBJ1-5; D might be TRBD1 (5 bases). CDR1 is SNHLY and CDR2 is FYNNEI in the germline V gene. V was trimmed by 4 bases and J by 1 base, leaving 8 bases between them. The CDR3 contains 14 residues. The CDR3 sequence is CASSAGPSNQPQHF. CDR3 nucleotides: TGTGCCAGCAGTGCAGGGCCGAGCAATCAGCCCCAGCATTTT.

The V and J genes are TRBV19 and TRBJ1-4; 7 nucleotides line up with TRBD1. V lost 4 bases and J lost 8; bases outside the gene matches: 7. The CDR3 has 14 amino acids. CDR1 and CDR2 (germline): LNHDA, SQIVND (reference sequence). This CDR3 reads CASSKGGAGEKLFF. The DNA for the CDR3 is TGTGCCAGTAGTAAAGGGGGCGCGGGAGAAAAACTGTTTTTT.

This clone has a handful of counts. The J gene is TRBJ2-2, the V gene TRBV3-1 (or the pseudogene TRBV3-2); TRBD1 aligns across 7 bases. The CDR3 consists of 16 residues. Germline-derived CDR1 and CDR2 are LGHDT and YNNKEL (reference sequence). J gave up 8 bases and V 4 bases, and 13 bases lay outside the gene matches. The CDR3 region is CASSPIGGAGLGELFF. In nucleotides, the CDR3 is TGTGCCAGCAGCCCTATAGGGGGCGCTGGCCTTGGGGAGCTGTTTTTT.

This chain joins TRBV28 and TRBJ2-3; D possibly corresponds to TRBD2 (6 bases). This CDR3 region has 15 residues. Germline assignment: CDR1 MDHEN and CDR2 SYDVKM. With 2 bases removed from V and 7 bases from J, the gap between germline ends came to 16 bases. CDR3 amino acids: CASSLMAGYEYTQYF. CDR3 coding DNA: TGTGCCAGCAGTTTAATGGCGGGGTACGAATATACGCAGTATTTT.